These T cell receptor beta chains were read from a single sample in a study of blood T cell repertoires in COVID-19. The method was immunoSEQ multiplex PCR; TCRdb's version includes in-frame clones alone and lacks a portion of them. In the table there are 650,000 to 800,000 clones, 70% to 90% of which are singletons. Specimen: peripheral blood. The receptors stem from a woman in her late teens or twenties with acute or convalescent COVID-19. The CDR3 runs from the conserved cysteine through the conserved F or W. Only part of the rows carry a size: once, few, many, or a class if the clone is expanded.

V: TRBV19; size: -; CDR3: CASSSWGDREQYF
V: TRBV19; size: -; CDR3: CATIRPSIAGATEAFF
V: TRBV7-9; size: -; CDR3: CASSNRDEQYF
V: TRBV5-1; size: -; CDR3: CASSLYGGEASTDTQYF
V: TRBV18; size: -; CDR3: CASSPAQGVSGELFF
V: TRBV6-5; size: -; CDR3: CASRGGDRVRSEQYF
V: TRBV9; size: -; CDR3: CASSVGGLGNTIYF
V: TRBV7-9; size: -; CDR3: CASSRWGVLYEQYF
V: TRBV30; size: -; CDR3: CAWIEIGGGRAGYTF
V: TRBV5-6; size: -; CDR3: CASSSIIGEQYF
V: TRBV24-1; size: -; CDR3: CATSDVDRFNTGELFF
V: TRBV5-1; size: -; CDR3: CASSFTSGVTGELFF
V: TRBV19; size: -; CDR3: CASSPRYPGNTIYF
V: TRBV30; size: -; CDR3: CAWSYDEQFF
V: TRBV2; size: -; CDR3: CASRNDRFDNQPQHF
V: TRBV5-3; size: -; CDR3: CAAGGSVSGNTIYF
V: TRBV5-4; size: -; CDR3: CASSLPGLADNEQFF
V: TRBV9; size: few; CDR3: CASSGYLGAGVANYGYTF